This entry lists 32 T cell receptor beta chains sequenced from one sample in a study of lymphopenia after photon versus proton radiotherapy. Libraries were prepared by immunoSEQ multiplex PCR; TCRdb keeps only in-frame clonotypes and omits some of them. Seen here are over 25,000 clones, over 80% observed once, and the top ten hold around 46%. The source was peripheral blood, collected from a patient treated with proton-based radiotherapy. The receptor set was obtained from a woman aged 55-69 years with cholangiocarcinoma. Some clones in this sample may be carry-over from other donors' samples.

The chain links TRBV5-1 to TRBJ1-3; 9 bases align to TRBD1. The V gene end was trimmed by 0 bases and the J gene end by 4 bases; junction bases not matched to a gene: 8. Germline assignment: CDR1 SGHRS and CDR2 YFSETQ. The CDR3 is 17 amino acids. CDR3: CASSLAPQGASGNTIYF. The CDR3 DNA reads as TGCGCCAGCAGCTTGGCACCACAGGGGGCGTCAGGAAACACCATATATTTT.

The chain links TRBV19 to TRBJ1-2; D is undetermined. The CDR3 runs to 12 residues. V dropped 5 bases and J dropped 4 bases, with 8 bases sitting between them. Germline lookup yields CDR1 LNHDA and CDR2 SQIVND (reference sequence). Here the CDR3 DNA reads TGTGCCAGTAGTCTCCGGAGCTATGGCTACACCTTC. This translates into CASSLRSYGYTF.

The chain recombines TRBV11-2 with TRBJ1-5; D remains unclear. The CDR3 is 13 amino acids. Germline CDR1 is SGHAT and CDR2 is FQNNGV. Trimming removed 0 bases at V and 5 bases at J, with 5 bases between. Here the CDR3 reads CASSLEQHQPQHF. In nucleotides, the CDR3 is TGTGCCAGCAGCTTAGAACAGCATCAGCCCCAGCATTTT.

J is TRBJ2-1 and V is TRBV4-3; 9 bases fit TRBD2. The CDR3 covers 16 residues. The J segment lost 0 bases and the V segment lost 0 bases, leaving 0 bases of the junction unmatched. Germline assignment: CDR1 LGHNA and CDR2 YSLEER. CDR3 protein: CASSQDSGSSYNEQFF. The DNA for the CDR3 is TGCGCCAGCAGCCAAGATAGCGGGAGCTCCTACAATGAGCAGTTCTTC.

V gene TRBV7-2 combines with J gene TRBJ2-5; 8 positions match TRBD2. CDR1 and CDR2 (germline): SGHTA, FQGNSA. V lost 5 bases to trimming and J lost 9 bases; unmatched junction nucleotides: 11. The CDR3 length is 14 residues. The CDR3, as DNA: TGTGCCAGCAGCCCCACTAGCGGTCATGGCGCCCAGTACTTC. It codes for CASSPTSGHGAQYF.

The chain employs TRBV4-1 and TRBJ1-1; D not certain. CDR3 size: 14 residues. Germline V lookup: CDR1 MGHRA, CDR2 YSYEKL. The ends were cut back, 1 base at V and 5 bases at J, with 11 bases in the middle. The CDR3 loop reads CASSQAGWSTEAFF. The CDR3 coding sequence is TGCGCCAGCAGCCAAGCCGGGTGGAGTACTGAAGCTTTCTTT.

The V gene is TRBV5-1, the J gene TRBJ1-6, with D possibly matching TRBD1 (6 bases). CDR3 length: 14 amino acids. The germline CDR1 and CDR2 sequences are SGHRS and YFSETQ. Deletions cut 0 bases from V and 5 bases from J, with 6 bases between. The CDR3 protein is CASSLGQDNSPLHF. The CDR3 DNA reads TGCGCCAGCAGCTTGGGACAGGATAATTCACCCCTCCACTTT.

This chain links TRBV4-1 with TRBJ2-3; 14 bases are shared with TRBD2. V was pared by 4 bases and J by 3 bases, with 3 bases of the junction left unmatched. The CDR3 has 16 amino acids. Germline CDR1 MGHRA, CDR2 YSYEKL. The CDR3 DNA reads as TGCGCCAGCAGCCCTGGGACTAGCGGGGGAACAGATACGCAGTATTTT. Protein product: CASSPGTSGGTDTQYF.

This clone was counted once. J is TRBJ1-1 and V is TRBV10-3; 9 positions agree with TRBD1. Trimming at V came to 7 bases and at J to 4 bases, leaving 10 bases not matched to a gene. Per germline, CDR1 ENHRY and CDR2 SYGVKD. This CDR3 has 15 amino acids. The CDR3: CAIKSPDRGGTEAFF. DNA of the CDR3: TGTGCCATCAAAAGCCCGGACAGGGGAGGCACTGAAGCTTTCTTT.

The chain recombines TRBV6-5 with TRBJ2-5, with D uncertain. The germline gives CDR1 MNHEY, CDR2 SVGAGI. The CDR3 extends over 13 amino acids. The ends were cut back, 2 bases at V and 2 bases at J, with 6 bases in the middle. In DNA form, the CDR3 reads TGTGCCAGCAGTTACGTACAGCAAGAGACCCAGTACTTC. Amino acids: CASSYVQQETQYF.

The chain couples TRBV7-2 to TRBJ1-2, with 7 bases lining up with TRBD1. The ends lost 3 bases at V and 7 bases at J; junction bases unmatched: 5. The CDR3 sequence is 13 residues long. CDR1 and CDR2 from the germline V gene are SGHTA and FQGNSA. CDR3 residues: CASSFPGGSGYTF. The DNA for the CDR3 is TGTGCCAGCAGCTTCCCAGGGGGGAGTGGCTACACCTTC. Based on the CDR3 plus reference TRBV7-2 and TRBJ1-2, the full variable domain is GAGVSQSPSNKVTEKGKDVELRCDPISGHTALYWYRQSLGQGLEFLIYFQGNSAPDKSGLPSDRFSAERTGGSVSTLTIQRTQQEDSAVYLCASSFPGGSGYTFGSGTRLTVV.

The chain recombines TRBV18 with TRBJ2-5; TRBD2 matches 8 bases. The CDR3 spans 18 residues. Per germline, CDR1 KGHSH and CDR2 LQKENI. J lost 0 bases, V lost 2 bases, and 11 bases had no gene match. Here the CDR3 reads CASSPKPIGAGDQETQYF. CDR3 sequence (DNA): TGTGCCAGCTCACCAAAGCCTATCGGAGCGGGGGACCAAGAGACCCAGTACTTC. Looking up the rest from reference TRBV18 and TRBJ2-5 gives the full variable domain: NAGVMQNPRHLVRRRGQEARLRCSPMKGHSHVYWYRQLPEEGLKFMVYLQKENIIDESGMPKERFSAEFPKEGPSILRIQQVVRGDSAAYFCASSPKPIGAGDQETQYFGPGTRLLVL.

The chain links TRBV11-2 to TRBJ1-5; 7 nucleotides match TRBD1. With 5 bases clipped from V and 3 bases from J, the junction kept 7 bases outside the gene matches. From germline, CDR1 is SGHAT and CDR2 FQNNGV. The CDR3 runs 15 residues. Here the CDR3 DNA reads TGTGCCAGCAGCCCCGCCGGGACAGTCAATCAGCCCCAGCATTTT. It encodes CASSPAGTVNQPQHF. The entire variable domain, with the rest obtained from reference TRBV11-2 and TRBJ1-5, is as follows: EAGVAQSPRYKIIEKRQSVAFWCNPISGHATLYWYQQILGQGPKLLIQFQNNGVVDDSQLPKDRFSAERLKGVDSTLKIQPAKLEDSAVYLCASSPAGTVNQPQHFGDGTRLSIL.

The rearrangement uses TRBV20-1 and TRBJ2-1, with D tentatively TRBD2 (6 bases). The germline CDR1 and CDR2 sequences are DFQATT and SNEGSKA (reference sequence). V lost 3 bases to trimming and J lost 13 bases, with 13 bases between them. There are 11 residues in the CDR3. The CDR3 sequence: CSARTGTPQFF. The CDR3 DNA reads TGCAGTGCTAGGACCGGGACTCCCCAGTTCTTC.

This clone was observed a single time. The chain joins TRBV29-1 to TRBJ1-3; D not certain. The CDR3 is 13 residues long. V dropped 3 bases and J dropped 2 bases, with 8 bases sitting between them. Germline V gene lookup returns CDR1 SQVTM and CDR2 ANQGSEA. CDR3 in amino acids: CSVERVAGNTIYF. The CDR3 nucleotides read TGCAGCGTTGAGAGGGTTGCTGGAAACACCATATATTTT.

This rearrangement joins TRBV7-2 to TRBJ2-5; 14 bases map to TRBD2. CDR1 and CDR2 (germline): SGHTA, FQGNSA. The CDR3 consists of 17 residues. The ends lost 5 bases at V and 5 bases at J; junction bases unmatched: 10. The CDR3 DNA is TGTGCCAGCAGCGCCTTCCGACTAGCGGGAGGGGAGGAGACCCAGTACTTC. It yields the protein CASSAFRLAGGEETQYF.

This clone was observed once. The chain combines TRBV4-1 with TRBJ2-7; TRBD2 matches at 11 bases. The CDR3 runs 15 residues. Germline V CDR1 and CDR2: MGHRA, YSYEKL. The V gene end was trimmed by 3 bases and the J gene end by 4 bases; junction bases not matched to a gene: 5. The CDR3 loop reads CASSHSGGAGYEQYF. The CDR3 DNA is TGCGCCAGCAGCCATAGCGGGGGGGCCGGGTACGAGCAGTACTTC.

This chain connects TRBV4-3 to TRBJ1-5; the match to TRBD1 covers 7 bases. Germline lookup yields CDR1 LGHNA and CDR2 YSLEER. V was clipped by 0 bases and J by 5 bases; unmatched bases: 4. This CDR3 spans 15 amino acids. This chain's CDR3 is CASSQEGRGDQPQHF. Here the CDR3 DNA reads TGCGCCAGCAGCCAAGAGGGCAGGGGGGATCAGCCCCAGCATTTT.

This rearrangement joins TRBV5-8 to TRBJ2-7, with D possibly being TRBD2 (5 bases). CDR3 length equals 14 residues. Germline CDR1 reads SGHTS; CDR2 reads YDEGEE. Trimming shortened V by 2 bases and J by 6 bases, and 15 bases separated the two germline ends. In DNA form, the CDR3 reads TGTGCCAGCAGCTTCATGGACGAGACTACCGAGCAGTACTTC. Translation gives CASSFMDETTEQYF.

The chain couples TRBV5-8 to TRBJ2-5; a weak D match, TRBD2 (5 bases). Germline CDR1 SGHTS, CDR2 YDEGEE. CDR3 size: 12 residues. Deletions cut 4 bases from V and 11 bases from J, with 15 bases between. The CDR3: CASSQLSGEQYF. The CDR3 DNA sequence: TGTGCCAGCAGCCAACTTTCCGGGGAGCAGTACTTC.

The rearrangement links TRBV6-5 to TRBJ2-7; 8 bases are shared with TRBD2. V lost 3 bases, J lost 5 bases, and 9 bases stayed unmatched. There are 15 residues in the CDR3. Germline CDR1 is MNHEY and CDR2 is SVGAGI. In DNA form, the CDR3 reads TGTGCCAGCAGTTATCGGGGGGGCTGGGGCGACGAGCAGTACTTC. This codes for CASSYRGGWGDEQYF.

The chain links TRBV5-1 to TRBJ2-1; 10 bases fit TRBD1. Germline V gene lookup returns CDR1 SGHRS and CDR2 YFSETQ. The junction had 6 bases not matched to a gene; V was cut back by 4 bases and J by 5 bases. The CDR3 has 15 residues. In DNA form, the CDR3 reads TGCGCCAGCAGCCCGGACAGGGGGGCCAACAATGAGCAGTTCTTC. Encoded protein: CASSPDRGANNEQFF.

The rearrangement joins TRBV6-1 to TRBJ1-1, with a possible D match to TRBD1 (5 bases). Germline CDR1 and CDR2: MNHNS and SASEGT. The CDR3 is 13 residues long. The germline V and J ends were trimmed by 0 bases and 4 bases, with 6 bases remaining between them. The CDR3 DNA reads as TGTGCCAGCAGTGAAGCGGGGGGCACTGAAGCTTTCTTT. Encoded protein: CASSEAGGTEAFF.

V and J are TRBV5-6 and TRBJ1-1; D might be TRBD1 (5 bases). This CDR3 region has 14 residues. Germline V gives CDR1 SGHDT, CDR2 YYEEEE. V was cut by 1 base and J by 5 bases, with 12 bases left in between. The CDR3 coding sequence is TGTGCCAGCAGCTTGCAGCAGGGCTGGACTGAAGCTTTCTTT. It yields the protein CASSLQQGWTEAFF.

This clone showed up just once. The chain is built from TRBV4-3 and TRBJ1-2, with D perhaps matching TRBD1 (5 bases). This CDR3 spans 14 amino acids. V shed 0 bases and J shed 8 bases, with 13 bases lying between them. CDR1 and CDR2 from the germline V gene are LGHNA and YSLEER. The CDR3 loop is CASSQDLGGGGYTF. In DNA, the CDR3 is TGCGCCAGCAGCCAAGATCTTGGGGGAGGCGGCTACACCTTC.

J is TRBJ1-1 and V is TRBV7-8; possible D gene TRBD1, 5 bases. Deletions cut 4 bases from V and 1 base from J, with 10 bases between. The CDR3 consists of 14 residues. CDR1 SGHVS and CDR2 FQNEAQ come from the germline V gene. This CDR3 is CASSSWGGNTEAFF. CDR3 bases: TGTGCCAGCAGCTCCTGGGGGGGGAACACTGAAGCTTTCTTT.

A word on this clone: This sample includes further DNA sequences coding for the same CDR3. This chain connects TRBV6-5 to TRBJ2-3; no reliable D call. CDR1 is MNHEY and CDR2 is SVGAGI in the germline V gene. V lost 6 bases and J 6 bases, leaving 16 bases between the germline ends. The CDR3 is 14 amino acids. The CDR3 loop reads CASSQRTAVDTQYF. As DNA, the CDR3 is TGTGCCAGCAGCCAAAGAACTGCCGTGGATACGCAGTATTTT.

The CDR3 protein is CASSRVPGPPGGYTF. The DNA of the CDR3 is TGTGCCAGCAGCCGAGTTCCGGGCCCCCCCGGCGGCTACACCTTC. The chain employs TRBV7-2 and TRBJ1-2, with no clear D. Trimming removed 5 bases at V and 8 bases at J, with 21 bases between. The CDR3 length is 15 residues. Germline V lookup: CDR1 SGHTA, CDR2 FQGNSA.

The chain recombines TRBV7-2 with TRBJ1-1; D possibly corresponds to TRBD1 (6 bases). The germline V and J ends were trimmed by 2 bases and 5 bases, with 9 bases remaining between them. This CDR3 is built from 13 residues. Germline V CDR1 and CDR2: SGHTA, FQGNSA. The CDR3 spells CASSLSQGTEAFF. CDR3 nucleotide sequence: TGTGCCAGCAGCTTAAGTCAGGGGACTGAAGCTTTCTTT.

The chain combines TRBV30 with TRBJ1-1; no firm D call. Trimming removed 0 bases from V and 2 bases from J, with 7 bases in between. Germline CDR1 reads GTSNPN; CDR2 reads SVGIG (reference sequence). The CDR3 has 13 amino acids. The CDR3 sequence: CAWSVWQNTEAFF. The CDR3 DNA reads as TGTGCCTGGAGTGTGTGGCAAAACACTGAAGCTTTCTTT.

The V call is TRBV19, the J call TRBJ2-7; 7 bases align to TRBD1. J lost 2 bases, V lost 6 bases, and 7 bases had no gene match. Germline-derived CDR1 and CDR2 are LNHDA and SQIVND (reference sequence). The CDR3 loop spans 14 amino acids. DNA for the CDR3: TGTGCCAGTAGGCCGGGACAGCGAGCCTACGAGCAGTACTTC. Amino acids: CASRPGQRAYEQYF.

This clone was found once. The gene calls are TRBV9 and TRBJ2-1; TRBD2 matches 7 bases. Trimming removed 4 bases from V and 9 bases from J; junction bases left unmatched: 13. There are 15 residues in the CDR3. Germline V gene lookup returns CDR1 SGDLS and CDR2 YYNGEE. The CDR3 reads CASSPLAGVEVEQFF. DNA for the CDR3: TGTGCCAGCAGCCCCCTGGCGGGAGTGGAAGTTGAGCAGTTCTTC.